Each of the 7 T cell receptor beta chains below was sequenced from the same sample in a study of cytomegalovirus exposure and HLA in healthy donors. Vbeta (60) and Jbeta (13) primers were used in the PCR. Assay used: immunoSEQ multiplex PCR; TCRdb lists only in-frame clones, some missing. The sample contains 90,000 to 120,000 clones, around three quarters of which appear only once. Sequenced: PBMCs. The receptor source for this set is a male donor in good health and CMV-seronegative.

Concerning this clone: One end of the junction is discordant with germline, which a read error may explain. The chain joins TRBV5-6 to TRBJ2-7, with D tentatively TRBD2 (5 bases). The CDR3 is 16 residues long. CDR1 is SGHDT and CDR2 is YYEEEE in the germline V gene. CDR3 sequence (DNA): TGTGCTAGCAGCTTTGGTTCCAATCCCTCTTGGGAGGAGCAGTACTTC. It is translated as CASSFGSNPSWEEQYF.

The V call is TRBV5-4, the J call TRBJ1-2, with 9 bases aligning to TRBD1. CDR3 length equals 14 residues. Germline CDR1 and CDR2: SGHNT and YYREEE (reference sequence). V dropped 4 bases and J dropped 8; count of bases not matched to a gene: 9. Here the CDR3 reads CASSPAQGAWGYTF. In DNA, the CDR3 is TGTGCCAGCAGCCCGGCACAGGGGGCTTGGGGCTACACCTTC.

This chain uses TRBV19 with TRBJ2-4; D ambiguous. The CDR3 is 15 amino acids. V was cut by 2 bases and J by 0 bases, with 8 bases left in between. The germline gives CDR1 LNHDA, CDR2 SQIVND (reference sequence). CDR3 DNA: TGTGCCAGTAGTATACAGATCTTAGCCAAAAACATTCAGTACTTC. Protein sequence: CASSIQILAKNIQYF.

Worth noting for this clone: Other DNA sequences in the same sample also yield this CDR3. The chain combines TRBV2 with TRBJ1-1; 9 bases are shared with TRBD1. CDR3 length: 14 amino acids. Germline values: CDR1 SNHLY, CDR2 FYNNEI. J lost 5 bases, V lost 4 bases, and 5 bases had no gene match. Here the CDR3 DNA reads TGTGCCAGCAGTGCAACAGGGGGCTTGACTGAAGCTTTCTTT. It translates to CASSATGGLTEAFF.

The CDR3 spells CASSPGTGGFVEQFF. CDR3 DNA: TGCGCCAGCAGCCCCGGGACAGGGGGATTCGTCGAGCAGTTCTTC. V and J are TRBV4-1 and TRBJ2-1, with 11 positions matching TRBD1. CDR3 length: 15 residues. Germline values: CDR1 MGHRA, CDR2 YSYEKL. The V segment lost 4 bases and the J segment 10 bases; nucleotides outside the gene matches: 9.

This clone was found once. The rearrangement uses TRBV5-4 and TRBJ2-7; TRBD1 matches at 9 bases. The CDR3 consists of 15 residues. Germline CDR1 SGHNT, CDR2 YYREEE (reference sequence). V was pared by 4 bases and J by 3 bases, with 8 bases of the junction left unmatched. The CDR3 here is CASSRPGQGLYEQYF. The DNA for the CDR3 is TGTGCCAGCAGCCGGCCGGGACAGGGACTCTACGAGCAGTACTTC.

The V and J genes are TRBV6-5 and TRBJ1-2; tentatively, D is TRBD1 (6 bases). This CDR3 has 14 amino acids. V was clipped by 2 bases and J by 4 bases, with 11 bases between them. CDR1 and CDR2 (germline): MNHEY, SVGAGI. CDR3 region: CASSYRDTLYGYTF. DNA of the CDR3: TGTGCCAGCAGTTACCGGGACACTCTCTATGGCTACACCTTC.